This T cell receptor (beta chain) originates from a study of T-cell memory formation after mild COVID-19 (dated by TCRdb to about 2021). Regarding the research as a whole: Most TCR sequence clusters were specific to one of the two donors. In two donors, T-cell clones that expanded and contracted after mild COVID-19 were followed by sequencing TCRalpha and TCRbeta repertoires longitudinally. Two young, previously healthy adult volunteers made up the cohort, one male and one female. On the study overall, not on this receptor specifically: Contracting CD4+ clones appeared mostly in the CM and EM memory subsets, whereas CD8+ clones were enriched in EMRA. Some responding clones were detected in pre-infection memory, suggesting pre-existing cross-reactive memory T cells joined the SARS-CoV-2 response. Clones contracting from day 15 to 85 had balanced CD4/CD8 phenotypes, while a second wave expanding from day 15 to 37 was biased towards CD4+. Whether the second-wave clones peaking on day 37 were SARS-CoV-2 specific was not confirmed. The study covered only a couple of mild cases, and larger cohorts including severe cases with pre-infection samples were considered necessary.

Instrument on record: Illumina NovaSeq 6000. Using 5'RACE with constant-segment primers, TCRalpha and TCRbeta cDNA libraries were constructed, with sample barcodes and unique molecular identifiers added in the process. Trizol reagent was used to extract RNA from every sample. Amplification of the libraries took two PCR steps, and the second step added a second sample barcode plus Illumina TruSeq adapters. The libraries were sequenced on an Illumina NovaSeq using 2 x 150 bp paired-end reads. For the original study's pipeline: Demultiplexing of reads and collapsing into UMI-guided consensus sequences were performed with migec v1.2.7. Using mixcr v2.1.11, UMI consensuses were aligned to TRA and TRB V and J templates and then assembled into clonotypes. A clonotype was counted as expanded or contracted only when both edgeR and NoisET called the clonotype significant, with the noise models trained on biological replicates. For edgeR calls, the thresholds were a false discovery rate-adjusted p below 0.01 and a log2 fold-change of 1. PCA with hierarchical clustering of max-normalized trajectories of the 1000 most abundant clonotypes was used as exploratory dynamics analysis. The CD4 or CD8 phenotype of responding clones was assigned using the separately sequenced CD4+ and CD8+ repertoires. TCRdb handled the public reads itself, with Q25 trimming in fastp and clone calling in MiXCR, and kept productive beta chains. When rows share a CDR3 protein, they turn into one entry using the most common DNA and genes. TCRdb assigned the V and J calls; the authors' analysis was not used. This sample comprises 250,000 to 300,000 distinct CDR3 sequences, 15% to 20% of them detected only once. The ten largest clones add up to roughly 22% of the sample.

This clonotype was detected a few times. Its antigen is unknown. Base qualities are not provided; no much larger clone lies one nucleotide away. Ficoll-Paque density gradient centrifugation was used to isolate PBMCs. In the germline V gene (reference sequence), CDR1 corresponds to GTSNPN and CDR2 to SVGIG. Including cysteine and phenylalanine, the CDR3 has 17 amino acids. Here the CDR3 DNA is all that survives: 51 bases in frame from base 1. Trimmed from V: 5 bases; trimmed from J: 0 bases; junction bases lacking a gene match: 9. The V and J segments used are TRBV30 and TRBJ1-6, with TRBD1 identical over 8 junction bases. Sequencing was carried out using PBMCs or a T cell subset sorted from them (not recorded which). This TCR derives from a man aged 18 to 29 who had mild COVID-19 (a few samples of this study predate the infection). The sample titles of this study are shuffled in the database, so cell type and time point are left out; the donor was told from shared clones. This receptor carries the CDR3 CAWQGQALSSYNSPLHF. The sequence in DNA is TGTGCCTGGCAGGGACAGGCCCTGAGCTCCTATAATTCACCCCTCCACTTT. With the portions outside the CDR3 filled from the reference TRBV30 and TRBJ1-6 genes, the complete variable region becomes SQTIHQWPATLVQPVGSPLSLECTVEGTSNPNLYWYRQAAGRGLQLLFYSVGIGQISSEVPQNLSASRPQDRQFILSSKKLLLSDSGFYLCAWQGQALSSYNSPLHFGNGTRLTVT.